This record looks at one T cell receptor (beta chain) sequence and its context. As yet, its antigen is unknown. The junction departs from germline at one end; a sequencing error may be responsible. The data were obtained in a study of T cell repertoires in cytomegalovirus infection. Study-wide background: Public TCR beta signatures were indicative of both CMV infection and a matching HLA type.

The CDR3 runs to 17 residues. The germline gives CDR1 SGHTA, CDR2 FQGTGA. Findings and caveats of the study: There were HLA-C-restricted CMV-specific TCR beta clonotypes dominating the ex vivo response. The cumulative frequency of public TCR beta families identified carriers of CMV plus the relevant HLA.

TCRdb recomputed calls from the reads with MiXCR, one row per CDR3 protein. The table records more than 650,000 distinct CDR3 sequences, about a third of them present only once. The clonotype originates from a human donor in good health (CMV status not recorded). Some clones in this sample may be carry-over from other donors' samples. The sample consisted of PBMCs. This chain connects TRBV7-3 to TRBJ1-1; TRBD1 might be the D (5 bases). The CDR3: CASSLNPPTCWGTEDFF. DNA of the CDR3: TGTGCCAGCAGCTTAAATCCCCCGACATGCTGGGGCACTGAAGATTTCTTT.